The 21 T cell receptor beta chains below come from one sample, sequenced in a study of metastatic and nonmetastatic thyroid tumors. Each patient went into thyroid surgery without having received any treatment. TCRdb re-clonotyped the PCR reads via MiXCR. The data contain roughly 34,000 clones, less than 40% of them singletons. Sequences were obtained from tumor tissue. These receptors all stem from a female donor with papillary thyroid cancer or a benign thyroid nodule (not recorded which). Some clones in this sample may be carry-over from other donors' samples.

This rearrangement joins TRBV11-2 to TRBJ2-1; possibly TRBD2 for D (7 bases). Germline CDR1 and CDR2: SGHAT and FQNNGV. Trimming removed 1 base from V and 6 bases from J, with 16 bases in between. The CDR3 length is 16 residues. The CDR3 sequence: CASSLGKAGARNEQFF. The DNA for the CDR3 is TGTGCCAGCAGCTTAGGGAAGGCGGGGGCGCGCAATGAGCAGTTCTTC. Combining the CDR3 with reference TRBV11-2 and TRBJ2-1 gives the whole variable domain EAGVAQSPRYKIIEKRQSVAFWCNPISGHATLYWYQQILGQGPKLLIQFQNNGVVDDSQLPKDRFSAERLKGVDSTLKIQPAKLEDSAVYLCASSLGKAGARNEQFFGPGTRLTVL.

This clone has a handful of counts. The rearrangement links TRBV9 to TRBJ2-7, with TRBD2 matching 10 bases. CDR1 is SGDLS and CDR2 is YYNGEE in the germline V gene. V shed 4 bases and J 3 bases; nucleotides not matched to a gene: 7. The CDR3 totals 15 residues. The CDR3 DNA reads as TGTGCCAGCAGCCCCCGGACTAGCGGTGTCTACGAGCAGTACTTC. It translates to CASSPRTSGVYEQYF.

V gene TRBV6-2 or TRBV6-3 combines with J gene TRBJ1-1; D is undetermined. CDR1 MNHEY and CDR2 SVGEGT come from the germline V gene. V lost 6 bases and J 9 bases, leaving 11 bases between the germline ends. The CDR3 sequence is 11 residues long. In DNA, the CDR3 is TGTGCCAGCAGGGGTAGGGATAAAGCTTTCTTT. Its translation is CASRGRDKAFF.

This chain joins TRBV11-1 and TRBJ2-7, with D perhaps matching TRBD1 (7 bases). This CDR3 comprises 17 residues. Looked up from germline, CDR1 is SGHAT and CDR2 is FQDESV (reference sequence). Trimming pared 5 bases from V and 6 bases from J, leaving 26 bases between. The CDR3: CASSRGQGGTALPEQYF. The CDR3 DNA reads TGTGCCAGCAGCCGTGGGCAAGGCGGGACAGCTCTCCCCGAGCAGTACTTC.

This chain links TRBV9 with TRBJ1-1; 7 positions agree with TRBD1. The CDR3 has 15 amino acids. Germline CDR1 is SGDLS and CDR2 is YYNGEE. V dropped 1 base and J dropped 2; count of bases not matched to a gene: 5. The CDR3 DNA follows: TGTGCCAGCAGCGTACCGACAGGGACCAACACTGAAGCTTTCTTT. Amino acid sequence: CASSVPTGTNTEAFF.

The table lists this clone with a few counts. This chain connects TRBV13 to TRBJ2-3; 11 bases are a match to TRBD1. The CDR3 contains 16 residues. Germline loops: CDR1 PRHDT, CDR2 FYEKMQ (reference sequence). V trimming: 4 bases; J trimming: 3 bases; junction bases outside the gene matches: 6. The CDR3 protein is CASSSTGTGGTDTQYF. The CDR3 region has the DNA TGTGCCAGCAGCTCTACCGGGACAGGGGGGACAGATACGCAGTATTTT.

The chain employs TRBV6-1 and TRBJ1-2, with D uncertain. The CDR3 runs 12 residues. Germline V gives CDR1 MNHNS, CDR2 SASEGT. Trimming shortened V by 5 bases and J by 9 bases, and 13 bases separated the two germline ends. This CDR3 reads CASSPRRFCYTF. CDR3 sequence (DNA): TGTGCCAGCAGTCCCCGAAGGTTCTGCTACACCTTC.

The rearrangement uses TRBV11-2 and TRBJ2-1; possible D gene TRBD2, 5 bases. This CDR3 is 14 amino acids long. The V gene lost 1 base and the J gene lost 9 bases, with 13 bases spanning the gap. Germline V lookup: CDR1 SGHAT, CDR2 FQNNGV. The CDR3 loop is CASSLGSSLGEQFF. In DNA form, the CDR3 reads TGTGCCAGCAGCTTAGGATCTAGCTTGGGTGAGCAGTTCTTC.

J is TRBJ2-2 and V is TRBV5-1, with 7 bases matching TRBD2. With V trimmed by 7 bases and J by 6 bases, 0 bases remained unmatched. The CDR3 is 11 amino acids. The germline V gene encodes CDR1 SGHRS and CDR2 YFSETQ. The CDR3 is CASRGAGELFF. CDR3 bases: TGCGCCAGCCGGGGGGCCGGGGAGCTGTTTTTT.

This clone was seen ten or more times. The chain employs TRBV27 and TRBJ2-1, with 12 bases fitting TRBD2. Trimming cost V 5 bases and J 7 bases; bases outside gene matches: 9. The CDR3 spans 16 residues. The V gene's germline CDR1 is MNHEY and CDR2 SMNVEV (reference sequence). CDR3 residues: CASSHRLAGAVNEQFF. For the CDR3, the DNA is TGTGCCAGCAGTCACCGACTAGCGGGAGCCGTAAATGAGCAGTTCTTC.

The V gene is TRBV7-9, the J gene TRBJ1-6; D remains ambiguous. The ends were cut back, 5 bases at V and 3 bases at J, with 8 bases in the middle. The CDR3 extends over 14 amino acids. In germline, CDR1 is SEHNR, CDR2 FQNEAQ (reference sequence). The CDR3, as DNA: TGTGCCAGCAGCCTCCTTAACTATAATTCACCCCTCCACTTT. Amino acids: CASSLLNYNSPLHF.

This chain links TRBV7-2 with TRBJ2-1; TRBD2 aligns across 9 bases. Germline V lookup: CDR1 SGHTA, CDR2 FQGNSA. The ends lost 0 bases at V and 10 bases at J; junction bases unmatched: 1. The CDR3 spans 13 residues. The CDR3 sequence is CASSLASGREQFF. CDR3 nucleotide sequence: TGTGCCAGCAGCTTAGCGAGCGGGAGGGAGCAGTTCTTC.

For the CDR3, the DNA is TGTGCCAGCAGGGGTCTGCCTGAAGCTTTCTTT. Its protein product is CASRGLPEAFF. The chain is built from TRBV6-1 and TRBJ1-1; the D is unclear. The V gene's germline CDR1 is MNHNS and CDR2 SASEGT. The CDR3 is made up of 11 amino acids. Trimming removed 6 bases at V and 6 bases at J, with 8 bases between.

The chain couples TRBV5-1 to TRBJ1-2; 7 nucleotides match TRBD1. The trim removed 0 bases at V and 7 bases at J, leaving 9 bases unmatched. Per germline, CDR1 SGHRS and CDR2 YFSETQ. The CDR3 runs to 15 residues. The CDR3 nucleotides are TGCGCCAGCAGCTTGGAAGAGGGGGCGTCGGGTGGCTACACCTTC. It specifies CASSLEEGASGGYTF.

This chain uses TRBV6-1 with TRBJ1-3; D not resolved. Germline assignment: CDR1 MNHNS and CDR2 SASEGT. The germline V and J ends were trimmed by 4 bases and 7 bases, with 11 bases remaining between them. CDR3 length equals 13 residues. For the CDR3, the DNA is TGTGCCAGCAGTGGAAGATCGGGGAACACCATATATTTT. It translates to CASSGRSGNTIYF.

V is TRBV9 and J is TRBJ2-7; 8 nucleotides line up with TRBD1. V lost 3 bases to trimming and J lost 7 bases; unmatched junction nucleotides: 9. From germline, CDR1 is SGDLS and CDR2 YYNGEE. The CDR3 is 14 amino acids. Here the CDR3 DNA reads TGTGCCAGCAGCGGGAGGCAGGGGGCGGGGGAGCAGTACTTC. Its protein is CASSGRQGAGEQYF.

The CDR3: CSAPTSHLAGVEDTQYF. The CDR3, as DNA: TGCAGTGCTCCTACCTCCCATCTAGCGGGAGTGGAAGATACGCAGTATTTT. The V call is TRBV20-1, the J call TRBJ2-3, with 10 nucleotides matching TRBD2. Germline V gene sequence: CDR1 DFQATT, CDR2 SNEGSKA (reference sequence). V lost 5 bases, J lost 5 bases, and 16 bases stayed unmatched. The CDR3 extends over 17 amino acids.

The rearrangement links TRBV4-3 to TRBJ2-7; 7 positions match TRBD1. CDR1 and CDR2 (germline): LGHNA, YSLEER. Losses at the gene ends were 0 bases for V and 2 bases for J; bases not matched to a gene: 7. The CDR3 spans 16 residues. The CDR3 bases are TGCGCCAGCAGCCAAGAGTACAAGGGGGCCGCCTACGAGCAGTACTTC. Protein: CASSQEYKGAAYEQYF.

The V and J genes are TRBV12-3 or TRBV12-4 and TRBJ1-2, with 10 nucleotides matching TRBD1. Losses at the gene ends were 5 bases for V and 6 bases for J; bases not matched to a gene: 6. This CDR3 spans 14 amino acids. The CDR3 is CASSVTGGTDGYTF. In nucleotides, the CDR3 is TGTGCCAGCAGTGTGACAGGGGGCACAGATGGCTACACCTTC.

This clone has just a few counts. The J gene is TRBJ1-1, the V gene TRBV19; no clear D gene. Germline values: CDR1 LNHDA, CDR2 SQIVND (reference sequence). CDR3 length: 13 residues. The V gene lost 3 bases and the J gene lost 3 bases, with 8 bases spanning the gap. The CDR3: CASSIAVDTEAFF. In DNA, the CDR3 is TGTGCCAGTAGTATCGCCGTGGACACTGAAGCTTTCTTT.

V and J are TRBV18 and TRBJ1-4; weak D call: TRBD1 (5 bases). CDR3 length: 16 residues. Trimming left V 6 bases short and J 4 bases short, with 18 bases between. CDR1 is KGHSH and CDR2 is LQKENI in the germline V gene. Written as DNA, the CDR3 is TGTGCCAGCTCTCCCCACGCCGGGGCGCTTAATGAAAAACTGTTTTTT. It specifies CASSPHAGALNEKLFF.